This TCR beta chain was recovered during a study of tumor-infiltrating lymphocytes in primary liver carcinoma. Trimming removed 3 bases from V and 0 bases from J, with 12 bases in between. Looked up from germline, CDR1 is ENHRY and CDR2 is SYGVKD. The length of the CDR3 is 15 residues. Germline DNA was also extracted, with blood RNA taken from unsorted whole blood. Collection of 3 to 4 milliliters of peripheral blood took place before surgery. About this clonotype itself: With a much larger clone just one base away, this may be a read error.

Starting material of roughly 0.45 ug total RNA yielded TCR beta cDNA via a constant-region primer. The TCR beta library was amplified through three nested multiplex PCR rounds in a modified ARM-PCR procedure. Running approximately 10 cycles apiece, the first two PCR rounds relied on TRBV1-TRBV30 forward primers together with a C-beta reverse primer. TCRdb called the multiplex PCR reads again in MiXCR, with one record for every CDR3 protein. The table lists 300,000 to 350,000 distinct CDR3 sequences, approximately 64% of them singletons. The source material was peripheral blood. The V and J genes are TRBV10-3 and TRBJ2-7; D is ambiguous. The clonotype comes from a man in his forties with primary liver carcinoma and hepatitis B virus infection. The CDR3 bases are TGTGCCATCAGTGACTCCCATCCCAGCTCCTACGAGCAGTACTTC. Translation gives CAISDSHPSSYEQYF.